The 19 T cell receptor beta chains below all came from one sample that was sequenced in a study of OX40 agonist ivuxolimab in advanced cancers. The protocol was immunoSEQ multiplex PCR, while the TCRdb copy is restricted to in-frame clones and leaves out a portion. This sample has approximately 60,000 clones, with more than 85% found just once. The starting material was CD4+ or CD8+ T cells sorted from blood, obtained in a trial of the OX40 agonist ivuxolimab. These receptors were obtained from an adult with an advanced solid tumor such as melanoma, head and neck, liver or kidney cancer.

The chain couples TRBV9 to TRBJ1-1; TRBD1 aligns across 11 bases. Germline CDR1 SGDLS, CDR2 YYNGEE. Trimming removed 4 bases from V and 1 base from J; junction bases left unmatched: 6. The CDR3 loop spans 16 amino acids. CDR3 bases: TGTGCCAGCAGCCCAAGGACAGGGGGCGGGAACACTGAAGCTTTCTTT. Amino acid sequence: CASSPRTGGGNTEAFF.

V usage is TRBV5-4 and J usage is TRBJ2-1, with D possibly matching TRBD2 (6 bases). The CDR3 has 14 residues. V lost 4 bases and J lost 7, with 15 bases in between. Germline-derived CDR1 and CDR2 are SGHNT and YYREEE (reference sequence). CDR3 nucleotide sequence: TGTGCCAGCAGCGCCAGGGTGGAGGGGAATGAGCAGTTCTTC. Residues: CASSARVEGNEQFF.

The chain is built from TRBV6-5 and TRBJ2-3; 9 bases fit TRBD2. Germline-derived CDR1 and CDR2 are MNHEY and SVGAGI. V shed 7 bases and J 6 bases; nucleotides not matched to a gene: 11. This CDR3 is built from 15 residues. As DNA, the CDR3 is TGTGCCAGCACCGCGGGGGGGGGTCGCGGGGATACGCAGTATTTT. Translation gives CASTAGGGRGDTQYF.

The chain links TRBV15 to TRBJ2-5, with 8 bases lining up with TRBD1. The CDR3 is made up of 15 amino acids. The junction had 5 bases not matched to a gene; V was cut back by 0 bases and J by 5 bases. Germline CDR1 reads LNHNV; CDR2 reads YYDKDF (reference sequence). CDR3 amino acids: CATSRDGRGRETQYF. The CDR3 DNA reads as TGTGCCACCAGCAGAGATGGCAGGGGGCGGGAGACCCAGTACTTC.

The rearrangement uses TRBV7-8 and TRBJ1-1; D remains unclear. V shed 7 bases and J shed 1 base, with 13 bases lying between them. Germline V gene data show CDR1 as SGHVS and CDR2 as FQNEAQ. There are 14 residues in the CDR3. Here the CDR3 reads CASTLVMGNTEAFF. In DNA, the CDR3 is TGTGCCAGCACCCTAGTTATGGGGAACACTGAAGCTTTCTTT.

J is TRBJ2-7 and V is TRBV27; 8 bases map to TRBD2. V lost 2 bases and J lost 0; bases outside the gene matches: 6. From germline, CDR1 is MNHEY and CDR2 SMNVEV (reference sequence). The CDR3 extends over 16 amino acids. The CDR3 protein is CASSLVGLGTSYEQYF. CDR3 DNA: TGTGCCAGCAGTTTAGTGGGACTAGGCACCTCCTACGAGCAGTACTTC.

This rearrangement joins TRBV2 to TRBJ2-7; 9 bases align to TRBD2. The CDR3 loop spans 15 amino acids. V shed 6 bases, J shed 7 bases, and the junction held 13 bases outside the gene matches. The V gene's germline CDR1 is SNHLY and CDR2 FYNNEI. As DNA, the CDR3 is TGTGCCAGCAGCGATAGCGGGGGAGGGCCAGGAGAGCAGTACTTC. Protein: CASSDSGGGPGEQYF.

J is TRBJ1-6 and V is TRBV19, with 7 positions matching TRBD1. Germline loops: CDR1 LNHDA, CDR2 SQIVND (reference sequence). The CDR3 length is 14 residues. V dropped 5 bases and J dropped 10; count of bases not matched to a gene: 8. Here the CDR3 reads CASSRDRVNSPLHF. In nucleotides, the CDR3 is TGTGCCAGTAGTCGCGACAGGGTGAACTCACCCCTCCACTTT.

The sample holds a few counts of this clone. The rearrangement uses TRBV6-1 and TRBJ2-7, with 12 nucleotides matching TRBD1. Germline V lookup: CDR1 MNHNS, CDR2 SASEGT. The V segment lost 10 bases and the J segment 5 bases; nucleotides outside the gene matches: 12. This CDR3 has 15 amino acids. CDR3 coding DNA: TGTGCCACCCAACAACCGGGACAGGGGGCGAACGAGCAGTACTTC. Its protein product is CATQQPGQGANEQYF.

The chain employs TRBV2 and TRBJ2-6; D unclear. V gave up 7 bases and J gave up 3 bases, with 7 bases separating them. Germline V gene sequence: CDR1 SNHLY, CDR2 FYNNEI. This CDR3 is built from 13 residues. The CDR3 DNA is TGTGCCAGCAAAAGGGTTGGGGCCAACGTCCTGACTTTC. Protein product: CASKRVGANVLTF. The whole variable domain, filled in from reference TRBV2 and TRBJ2-6, reads EPEVTQTPSHQVTQMGQEVILRCVPISNHLYFYWYRQILGQKVEFLVSFYNNEISEKSEIFDDQFSVERPDGSNFTLKIRSTKLEDSAMYFCASKRVGANVLTFGAGSRLTVL.

V gene TRBV7-9 combines with J gene TRBJ1-2; D is uncertain. Germline-derived CDR1 and CDR2 are SEHNR and FQNEAQ (reference sequence). Trimming took off 4 bases at V and 3 bases at J, with 6 bases between the two ends. CDR3 length: 12 residues. CDR3 sequence (DNA): TGTGCCAGCAGCTCCGGAGACTATGGCTACACCTTC. Protein: CASSSGDYGYTF.

V gene TRBV5-4 combines with J gene TRBJ1-2; the match to TRBD1 covers 7 bases. Germline trimming cut 2 bases from V and 0 bases from J; bases unmatched to any gene: 4. Germline V gene data show CDR1 as SGHNT and CDR2 as YYREEE (reference sequence). The CDR3 has 15 residues. The CDR3 sequence: CASSFRGPANYGYTF. In DNA, the CDR3 is TGTGCCAGCAGCTTTAGGGGGCCCGCTAACTATGGCTACACCTTC.

V is TRBV27 and J is TRBJ1-5; no reliable D call. Trimming removed 2 bases at V and 4 bases at J, with 3 bases between. Germline lookup yields CDR1 MNHEY and CDR2 SMNVEV (reference sequence). The CDR3 loop spans 12 amino acids. The CDR3 DNA sequence: TGTGCCAGCAGTTTACCTAATCAGCCCCAGCATTTT. It codes for CASSLPNQPQHF.

The chain recombines TRBV5-6 with TRBJ1-3; perhaps TRBD1 as D (5 bases). This CDR3 comprises 16 residues. Germline loops: CDR1 SGHDT, CDR2 YYEEEE. Trimming removed 1 base at V and 0 bases at J, with 11 bases between. CDR3 residues: CASSLLGLSSGNTIYF. The CDR3 bases are TGTGCCAGCAGCTTGTTGGGACTGAGCTCTGGAAACACCATATATTTT.

This sequence joins TRBV2 and TRBJ2-3, with TRBD2 matching 15 bases. This CDR3 is built from 16 residues. Trimming at V came to 5 bases and at J to 6 bases, leaving 6 bases not matched to a gene. In germline, CDR1 is SNHLY, CDR2 FYNNEI. The CDR3 sequence is CASSIGLAGGRDTQYF. CDR3 coding DNA: TGTGCCAGCAGTATAGGACTAGCGGGGGGGCGGGATACGCAGTATTTT.

Notes on this clone: One junction end does not reproduce the germline sequence, and a read error may be involved. The V and J genes are TRBV7-9 and TRBJ2-2; D might be TRBD1 or TRBD2, each matching 5 bases. The germline V gene encodes CDR1 SEHNR and CDR2 FQNEAQ (reference sequence). The CDR3 spans 13 residues. The CDR3 spells CASSPGRTGELFF. Written as DNA, the CDR3 is TGTGCTAGCAGCCCGGGACGAACCGGGGAGCTGTTTTTT.

The V gene is TRBV11-2, the J gene TRBJ1-1, with D possibly being TRBD1 (5 bases). From germline, CDR1 is SGHAT and CDR2 FQNNGV. V was cut by 5 bases and J by 13 bases, with 17 bases left in between. This CDR3 contains 12 residues. CDR3 DNA: TGTGCCAGCAGCACCCCCGGGGGACCGGTTTTCTTT. This sequence encodes CASSTPGGPVFF.

The chain couples TRBV27 to TRBJ1-1; 11 positions agree with TRBD1. J gave up 0 bases and V 3 bases, and 6 bases lay outside the gene matches. The CDR3 runs 17 residues. The germline V gene encodes CDR1 MNHEY and CDR2 SMNVEV (reference sequence). The CDR3 loop reads CASSFRDRGSLNTEAFF. DNA of the CDR3: TGTGCCAGCAGTTTCCGGGACAGGGGGTCTTTGAACACTGAAGCTTTCTTT.

The J gene is TRBJ2-3, the V gene TRBV19; 7 bases are a match to TRBD1. Per the germline V gene, CDR1 is LNHDA and CDR2 is SQIVND (reference sequence). The CDR3 is 14 amino acids. With V trimmed by 3 bases and J by 0 bases, 0 bases remained unmatched. CDR3 amino acids: CASSMTGSTDTQYF. For the CDR3, the DNA is TGTGCCAGTAGTATGACAGGGAGCACAGATACGCAGTATTTT.